This T cell receptor (beta chain) was found in a study of cytomegalovirus exposure and HLA in healthy donors. This CDR3 contains 13 residues. The V gene lost 4 bases and the J gene lost 4 bases, with 11 bases spanning the gap. Germline CDR1 reads SGHNT; CDR2 reads YYREEE (reference sequence). This PCR relied on a set of 60 Vbeta primers and 13 Jbeta primers. Assay: immunoSEQ multiplex PCR; the TCRdb copy retains only in-frame clones and omits some. The sample lists approximately 70,000 clones; around 77% were seen once. The clonotype comes from a middle-aged man in good health and CMV-seronegative. The chain joins TRBV5-4 to TRBJ2-5; D remains unclear. Sequencing was carried out using PBMCs. CDR3 sequence reads: CASSPSMRETQYF. The CDR3 coding sequence is TGTGCCAGCAGCCCGAGTATGCGAGAGACCCAGTACTTC.